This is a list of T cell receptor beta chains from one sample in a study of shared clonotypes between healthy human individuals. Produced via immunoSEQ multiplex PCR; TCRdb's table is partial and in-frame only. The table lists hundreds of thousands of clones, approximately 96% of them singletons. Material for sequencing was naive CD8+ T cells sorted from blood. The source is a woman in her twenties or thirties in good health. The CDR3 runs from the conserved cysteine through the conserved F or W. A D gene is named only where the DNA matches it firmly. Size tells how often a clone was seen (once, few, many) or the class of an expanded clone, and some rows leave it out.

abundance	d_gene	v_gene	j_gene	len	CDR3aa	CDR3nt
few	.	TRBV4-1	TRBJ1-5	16	CASSQVALFSNQPQHF	TGCGCCAGCAGCCAAGTGGCGTTGTTTAGCAATCAGCCCCAGCATTTT
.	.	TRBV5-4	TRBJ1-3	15	CASSQDSQSGNTIYF	TGTGCCAGCAGCCAAGACAGTCAGTCTGGAAACACCATATATTTT
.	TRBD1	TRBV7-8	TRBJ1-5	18	CASSLATQGAFSNQPQHF	TGTGCCAGCAGCTTAGCGACGCAGGGGGCCTTTAGCAATCAGCCCCAGCATTTT
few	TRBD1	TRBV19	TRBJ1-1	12	CASSQGDTEAFF	TGTGCCAGTAGTCAGGGGGACACTGAAGCTTTCTTT
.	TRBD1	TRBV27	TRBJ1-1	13	CASRLDRGYEAFF	TGTGCCAGCAGGCTGGACAGGGGCTATGAAGCTTTCTTT
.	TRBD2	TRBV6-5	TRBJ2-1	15	CASSYSSGSDNEQFF	TGTGCCAGCAGTTATTCTAGCGGGAGTGACAATGAGCAGTTCTTC
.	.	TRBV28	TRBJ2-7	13	CASSLLRSYEQYF	TGTGCCAGCAGTTTACTACGCTCCTACGAGCAGTACTTC
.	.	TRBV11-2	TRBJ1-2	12	CASSLGHYGYTF	TGTGCCAGCAGCTTAGGCCACTATGGCTACACCTTC
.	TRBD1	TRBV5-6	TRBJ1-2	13	CASSQQGSYGYTF	TGTGCCAGCAGCCAACAGGGGTCCTATGGCTACACCTTC
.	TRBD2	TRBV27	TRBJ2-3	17	CASVMGTSGGGTDTQYF	TGTGCCAGCGTAATGGGGACTAGCGGAGGCGGCACAGATACGCAGTATTTT
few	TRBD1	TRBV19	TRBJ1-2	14	CASSPGQGYFGYTF	TGTGCCAGTAGCCCAGGACAGGGTTACTTTGGCTACACCTTC
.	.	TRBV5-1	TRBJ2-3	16	CASSLDSSAGTDTQYF	TGCGCCAGCAGCTTGGATAGTAGCGCGGGCACAGATACGCAGTATTTT
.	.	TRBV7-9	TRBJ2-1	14	CASSPDSPVDEQFF	TGTGCCAGCAGCCCGGACTCGCCCGTGGATGAGCAGTTCTTC
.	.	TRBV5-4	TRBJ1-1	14	CASSFDPGGTEAFF	TGTGCCAGCAGCTTCGACCCGGGAGGTACTGAAGCTTTCTTT
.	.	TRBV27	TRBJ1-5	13	CASMGGYNQPQHF	TGTGCCAGCATGGGGGGGTACAATCAGCCCCAGCATTTT
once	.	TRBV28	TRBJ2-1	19	CASRSFGAYPVPQYNEQFF	TGTGCCAGCAGAAGTTTCGGGGCCTATCCTGTGCCGCAATACAATGAGCAGTTCTTC
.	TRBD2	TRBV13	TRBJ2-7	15	CASSLRSSGTYEQYF	TGTGCCAGCAGCTTAAGGTCTAGCGGGACCTACGAGCAGTACTTC
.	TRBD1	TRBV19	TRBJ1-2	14	CASRQGGAYYGYTF	TGTGCCAGTAGACAAGGGGGCGCCTACTATGGCTACACCTTC
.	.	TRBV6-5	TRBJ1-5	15	CASETGFNSNQPQHF	TGTGCCAGCGAGACAGGTTTTAATAGCAATCAGCCCCAGCATTTT
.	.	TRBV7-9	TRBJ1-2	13	CASSPGLNYGYTF	TGTGCCAGCAGCCCAGGGCTAAACTATGGCTACACCTTC
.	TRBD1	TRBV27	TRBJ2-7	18	CASSPGPGTGVGPYEQYF	TGTGCCAGCAGTCCTGGTCCCGGGACAGGGGTCGGCCCCTACGAGCAGTACTTC
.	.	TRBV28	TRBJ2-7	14	CASSLRPSAYEQYF	TGTGCCAGCAGTTTACGTCCCTCCGCCTACGAGCAGTACTTC
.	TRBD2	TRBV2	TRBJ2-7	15	CASRTTSGRVYEQYF	TGTGCCAGCAGAACCACTAGCGGGAGGGTCTACGAGCAGTACTTC
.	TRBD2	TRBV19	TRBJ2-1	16	CASSAQRGGSYNEQFF	TGTGCCAGTAGTGCCCAGCGGGGGGGAAGCTACAATGAGCAGTTCTTC
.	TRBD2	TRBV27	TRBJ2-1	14	CASSPGLDYNEQFF	TGTGCCAGCAGTCCAGGACTAGACTACAATGAGCAGTTCTTC
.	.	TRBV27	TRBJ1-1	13	CASSQGGYTEAFF	TGTGCCAGCAGCCAAGGGGGATACACTGAAGCTTTCTTT
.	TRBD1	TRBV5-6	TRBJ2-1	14	CASSSGTGMSEQFF	TGTGCCAGCAGCTCCGGGACAGGTATGAGCGAGCAGTTCTTC
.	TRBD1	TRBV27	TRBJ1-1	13	CASGQTGLTEAFF	TGTGCCAGCGGACAGACAGGGCTGACTGAAGCTTTCTTT
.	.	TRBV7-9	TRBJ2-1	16	CASSPAGGEDYNEQFF	TGTGCCAGCAGCCCCGCGGGCGGGGAGGACTACAATGAGCAGTTCTTC
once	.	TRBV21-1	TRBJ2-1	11	CASSLLDEQFF	TGTGCCAGCAGCCTCCTGGATGAGCAGTTCTTC
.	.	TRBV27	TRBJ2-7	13	CASSLGRIYEQYF	TGTGCCAGCAGTTTGGGACGGATCTACGAGCAGTACTTC
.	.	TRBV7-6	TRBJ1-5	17	CASPPIDRRYSNQPQHF	TGTGCCAGCCCCCCCATTGACAGGAGGTATAGCAATCAGCCCCAGCATTTT